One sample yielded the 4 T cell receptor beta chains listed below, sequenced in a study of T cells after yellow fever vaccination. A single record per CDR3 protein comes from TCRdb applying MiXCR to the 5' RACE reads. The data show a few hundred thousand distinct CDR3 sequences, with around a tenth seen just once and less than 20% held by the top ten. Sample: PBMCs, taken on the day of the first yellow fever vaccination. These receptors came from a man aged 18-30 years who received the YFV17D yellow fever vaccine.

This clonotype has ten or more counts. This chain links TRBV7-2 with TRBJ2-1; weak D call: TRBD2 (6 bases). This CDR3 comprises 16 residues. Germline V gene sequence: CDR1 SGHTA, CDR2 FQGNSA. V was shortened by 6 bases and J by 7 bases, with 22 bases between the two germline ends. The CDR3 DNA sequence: TGTGCCAGCAGTCCCGGGGGTAGGGGCCTGATGAATGAGCAGTTCTTC. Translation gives CASSPGGRGLMNEQFF.

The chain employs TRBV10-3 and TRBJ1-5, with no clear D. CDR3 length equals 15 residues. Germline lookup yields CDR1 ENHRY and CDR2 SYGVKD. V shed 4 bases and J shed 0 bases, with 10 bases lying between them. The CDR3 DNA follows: TGTGCCATCAGTGCCGGGCCGTATAGCAATCAGCCCCAGCATTTT. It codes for CAISAGPYSNQPQHF.

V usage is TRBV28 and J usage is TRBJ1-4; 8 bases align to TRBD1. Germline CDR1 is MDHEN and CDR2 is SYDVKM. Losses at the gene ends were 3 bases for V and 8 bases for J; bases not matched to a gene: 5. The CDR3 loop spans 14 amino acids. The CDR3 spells CASSFPGGEEKLFF. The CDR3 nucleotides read TGTGCCAGCAGTTTTCCAGGGGGCGAAGAAAAACTGTTTTTT.

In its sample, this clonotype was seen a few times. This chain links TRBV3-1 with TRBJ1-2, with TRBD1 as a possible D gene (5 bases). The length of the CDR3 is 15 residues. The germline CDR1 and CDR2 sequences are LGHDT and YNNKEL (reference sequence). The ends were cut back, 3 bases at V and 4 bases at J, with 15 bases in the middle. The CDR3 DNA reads TGTGCCAGCAGCCAGGAGGCTGGGACTTTCTATGGCTACACCTTC. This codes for CASSQEAGTFYGYTF.